Detailed here is one TCR beta chain. Its antigen is currently unknown. The sample originates from a study of CD4+ T cells in melanoma. Regarding the study as a whole: In melanoma, neoantigen-specific CD4+ T cells reportedly differed in differentiation state.

Produced via immunoSEQ multiplex PCR; TCRdb's table is partial and in-frame only. This table holds about 13,000 clones, 68% found once. Trimming shortened V by 0 bases and J by 11 bases, and 11 bases separated the two germline ends. CDR1 is SGHAT and CDR2 is FQNNGV in the germline V gene. The CDR3 has 13 amino acids. This clonotype was obtained from a human donor with melanoma. The sample taken for sequencing was cells from a culture (not recorded whether cultured in vitro). The chain has TRBV11-2 and TRBJ2-1, with a weak D call TRBD1 (6 bases). This CDR3 is CASSLDPDRKQFF. CDR3 coding DNA: TGTGCCAGCAGCTTAGACCCAGACAGGAAGCAGTTCTTC.